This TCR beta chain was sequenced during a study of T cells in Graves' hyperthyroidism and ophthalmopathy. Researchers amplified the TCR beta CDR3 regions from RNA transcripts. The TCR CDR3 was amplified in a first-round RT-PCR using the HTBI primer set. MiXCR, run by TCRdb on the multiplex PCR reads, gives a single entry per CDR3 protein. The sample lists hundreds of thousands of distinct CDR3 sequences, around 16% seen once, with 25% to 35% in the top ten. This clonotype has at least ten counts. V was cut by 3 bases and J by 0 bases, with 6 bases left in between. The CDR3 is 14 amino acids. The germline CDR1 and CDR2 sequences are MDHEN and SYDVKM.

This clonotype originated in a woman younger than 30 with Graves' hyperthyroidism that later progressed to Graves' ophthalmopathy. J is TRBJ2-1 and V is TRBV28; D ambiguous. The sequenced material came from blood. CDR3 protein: CASSFGSSYNEQFF. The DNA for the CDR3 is TGTGCCAGCAGTTTCGGAAGCTCCTACAATGAGCAGTTCTTC.